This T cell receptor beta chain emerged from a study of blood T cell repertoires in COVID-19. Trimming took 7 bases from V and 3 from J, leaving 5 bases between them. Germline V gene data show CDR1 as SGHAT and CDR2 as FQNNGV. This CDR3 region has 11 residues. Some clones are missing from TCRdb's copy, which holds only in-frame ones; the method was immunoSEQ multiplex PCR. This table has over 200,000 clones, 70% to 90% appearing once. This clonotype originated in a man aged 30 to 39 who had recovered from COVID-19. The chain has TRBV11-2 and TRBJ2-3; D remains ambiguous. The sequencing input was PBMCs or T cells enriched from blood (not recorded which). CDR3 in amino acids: CASTRTDTQYF. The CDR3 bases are TGTGCCAGCACGCGGACAGATACGCAGTATTTT. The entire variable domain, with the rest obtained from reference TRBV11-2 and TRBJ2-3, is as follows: EAGVAQSPRYKIIEKRQSVAFWCNPISGHATLYWYQQILGQGPKLLIQFQNNGVVDDSQLPKDRFSAERLKGVDSTLKIQPAKLEDSAVYLCASTRTDTQYFGPGTRLTVL.